Each of the 20 T cell receptor beta chains below was sequenced from the same sample in a study of blood T cells in healthy people across ages. It was with a sample-barcoded 5' primer and a J-beta primer mix that a second PCR of roughly 7 to 12 cycles was run. TCRdb re-analysed the 5' RACE reads in MiXCR, keeping a single row per CDR3 protein. The sample records hundreds of thousands of distinct CDR3 sequences, roughly 35% being singletons. Sequenced input: blood. The receptors here all came from a man between 18 and 35 years old in good health.

The chain is built from TRBV6-2 or TRBV6-3 and TRBJ2-1; 11 nucleotides line up with TRBD2. Germline V gene lookup returns CDR1 MNHEY and CDR2 SVGEGT. Trimming cost V 1 base and J 8 bases; bases outside gene matches: 10. The CDR3 has 17 amino acids. CDR3 sequence reads: CASSYYLIAGGPDEQFF. CDR3 DNA: TGTGCCAGCAGTTACTACCTCATAGCGGGGGGGCCGGATGAGCAGTTCTTC.

The chain couples TRBV7-2 to TRBJ1-2, with D uncertain. CDR1 is SGHTA, CDR2 FQGNSA, per germline. The CDR3 is 15 residues long. Trimming shortened V by 0 bases and J by 4 bases, and 12 bases separated the two germline ends. The CDR3 nucleotides are TGTGCCAGCAGCTTAGCCGATACGAAAGTCTATGGCTACACCTTC. Translation gives CASSLADTKVYGYTF.

There are a few counts of this clonotype. The chain carries TRBV20-1 and TRBJ2-5; 8 positions agree with TRBD2. Germline lookup yields CDR1 DFQATT and CDR2 SNEGSKA (reference sequence). The junction had 9 bases not matched to a gene; V was cut back by 2 bases and J by 4 bases. CDR3 length equals 15 residues. The CDR3 region is CSARSGVAGLETQYF. CDR3 nucleotides: TGCAGTGCTAGAAGTGGGGTAGCGGGGTTAGAGACCCAGTACTTC.

The chain employs TRBV7-2 and TRBJ2-7; a weak D match, TRBD2 (6 bases). The CDR3 is made up of 16 amino acids. The V and J ends lost 5 bases and 7 bases respectively, with 24 bases between them. In germline, CDR1 is SGHTA, CDR2 FQGNSA. The CDR3 DNA sequence: TGTGCCAGCAGCCCGCGAGTTGCGATGGGGGGAATGGAGCAGTACTTC. This sequence encodes CASSPRVAMGGMEQYF.

This clonotype was counted at least ten times. J is TRBJ2-3 and V is TRBV7-2; TRBD1 matches 7 bases. CDR1 and CDR2 from the germline V gene are SGHTA and FQGNSA. The CDR3 runs 17 residues. With V trimmed by 3 bases and J by 0 bases, 9 bases remained unmatched. CDR3 DNA sequence: TGTGCCAGCAGCTTGGACCATAGACAGGGTAGCACAGATACGCAGTATTTT. Its protein is CASSLDHRQGSTDTQYF.

This clonotype was observed a few times. The V gene is TRBV25-1, the J gene TRBJ1-4; 9 bases align to TRBD1. Germline V lookup: CDR1 MGHDK, CDR2 SYGVNS. This CDR3 comprises 17 residues. The junction had 12 bases not matched to a gene; V was cut back by 5 bases and J by 5 bases. The CDR3 DNA reads as TGTGCCAGCAGTTTCCGGGACAGGGTCCAACTCAATGAAAAACTGTTTTTT. It encodes CASSFRDRVQLNEKLFF.

This clonotype was found a few times. The chain is built from TRBV4-1 and TRBJ1-4; maybe TRBD1 (5 bases). Trimming shortened V by 4 bases and J by 0 bases, and 18 bases separated the two germline ends. Germline CDR1 and CDR2: MGHRA and YSYEKL. The CDR3 contains 18 residues. The CDR3 loop reads CASSPQVRQGATNEKLFF. In nucleotides, the CDR3 is TGCGCCAGCAGCCCCCAGGTCCGGCAGGGAGCAACTAATGAAAAACTGTTTTTT.

This clonotype has a single count. The CDR3 is CASSSDGRIDTQYF. DNA of the CDR3: TGTGCCAGCAGTTCCGACGGACGCATAGATACGCAGTATTTT. The V call is TRBV28, the J call TRBJ2-3; D not certain. V was shortened by 4 bases and J by 5 bases, with 13 bases between the two germline ends. In germline, CDR1 is MDHEN, CDR2 SYDVKM. The CDR3 consists of 14 residues.

This rearrangement joins TRBV20-1 to TRBJ2-7; the D call may be TRBD1 or TRBD2 (6 bases each). The CDR3 sequence is 13 residues long. With 6 bases removed from V and 2 bases from J, the gap between germline ends came to 14 bases. The germline CDR1 and CDR2 sequences are DFQATT and SNEGSKA (reference sequence). This CDR3 reads CSAPGGGAYEQYF. The CDR3 coding sequence is TGCAGTGCCCCCGGGGGCGGAGCCTACGAGCAGTACTTC.

This clonotype has more than one count but fewer than ten. CDR3 residues: CASIRMRSTEAFF. The CDR3 nucleotides read TGTGCCAGCATAAGGATGCGGTCTACTGAAGCTTTCTTT. The V and J genes are TRBV27 and TRBJ1-1; D is undetermined. CDR1 and CDR2 (germline): MNHEY, SMNVEV (reference sequence). The CDR3 runs 13 residues. V lost 7 bases and J lost 5, with 14 bases in between.

This clonotype appeared many times. The chain carries TRBV2 and TRBJ2-1; 7 nucleotides match TRBD2. Germline V gene data show CDR1 as SNHLY and CDR2 as FYNNEI. CDR3 length: 14 residues. J was trimmed by 10 bases and V by 4 bases; bases with no gene match: 10. The chain's CDR3 is CASSARTRGWEQFF. DNA for the CDR3: TGTGCCAGCAGTGCCCGGACTAGAGGTTGGGAGCAGTTCTTC.

This chain uses TRBV7-2 with TRBJ2-3; D remains ambiguous. The CDR3 is 15 amino acids. Germline V gives CDR1 SGHTA, CDR2 FQGNSA. The V end lost 3 bases, the J end lost 4 bases, and 14 bases lay between the germline ends. Here the CDR3 reads CASSFNPAVADTQYF. CDR3 coding DNA: TGTGCCAGCAGCTTCAACCCAGCAGTGGCAGATACGCAGTATTTT.

The chain employs TRBV7-2 and TRBJ1-2, with D perhaps matching TRBD1 (6 bases). Germline V gene sequence: CDR1 SGHTA, CDR2 FQGNSA. There are 13 residues in the CDR3. V shed 11 bases and J shed 6 bases, with 19 bases lying between them. The CDR3, as DNA: TGTGCCCCCCAAGGTCCGGGACACGATGGCTACACCTTC. Translation: CAPQGPGHDGYTF. Based on the CDR3 plus reference TRBV7-2 and TRBJ1-2, the full variable domain is GAGVSQSPSNKVTEKGKDVELRCDPISGHTALYWYRQSLGQGLEFLIYFQGNSAPDKSGLPSDRFSAERTGGSVSTLTIQRTQQEDSAVYLCAPQGPGHDGYTFGSGTRLTVV.

A note on this clonotype: One junction end does not reproduce the germline sequence, and a read error may be involved. The J gene is TRBJ1-6, the V gene TRBV4-1; D uncertain. The CDR3 extends over 17 amino acids. CDR1 and CDR2 from the germline V gene are MGHRA and YSYEKL. The CDR3 reads CASSPETELAPNSPLHF. Written as DNA, the CDR3 is TGCGCCAGCAGCCCGGAAACGGAATTAGCCCCAAATTCACCTCTCCACTTT.

The rearrangement links TRBV12-3 or TRBV12-4 to TRBJ2-1, with TRBD2 identical over 7 bases. The CDR3 runs to 18 residues. V shed 3 bases, J shed 0 bases, and the junction held 11 bases outside the gene matches. The CDR3, as DNA: TGTGCCAGCAGTTTGGTGGGTAGCGGGCGGAGCTCCTACAATGAGCAGTTCTTC. Translating it yields CASSLVGSGRSSYNEQFF.

This clonotype was detected a few times. The genes are TRBV5-1 and TRBJ1-3; D gene unclear. The length of the CDR3 is 15 residues. Germline values: CDR1 SGHRS, CDR2 YFSETQ. Trimming left V 1 base short and J 0 bases short, with 8 bases between. CDR3 loop: CASSLSGTSGNTIYF. DNA of the CDR3: TGCGCCAGCAGCTTGAGCGGAACCTCTGGAAACACCATATATTTT.

Note on this clonotype: A much more abundant neighbour one base away suggests this may be a read error. The CDR3 DNA follows: TGTGCCAGCAGTGTGGTCCAGAACGCTGAAGCTTTCTTT. Encoded protein: CASSVVQNAEAFF. The V gene is TRBV2, the J gene TRBJ1-1, with D uncertain. The CDR3 totals 13 residues. Germline V gene data show CDR1 as SNHLY and CDR2 as FYNNEI.

CDR3 residues: CSAREGAGAEAFF. The CDR3 DNA reads as TGCAGTGCTAGGGAGGGGGCGGGAGCTGAAGCTTTCTTT. J is TRBJ1-1 and V is TRBV20-1; TRBD1 aligns across 7 bases. The CDR3 covers 13 residues. The V gene's germline CDR1 is DFQATT and CDR2 SNEGSKA (reference sequence). V shed 3 bases, J shed 6 bases, and the junction held 7 bases outside the gene matches.

This clonotype was counted a single time. The rearrangement uses TRBV20-1 and TRBJ1-5; D possibly corresponds to TRBD1 (6 bases). The CDR3 is 15 residues long. The germline V gene has CDR1 DFQATT and CDR2 SNEGSKA (reference sequence). Between the trimmed V and J ends, which lost 1 base and 1 base, there was a span of 11 bases. CDR3 DNA sequence: TGCAGTGCTAGAGGGCAGGGGAGAAGCAATCAGCCCCAGCATTTT. As protein: CSARGQGRSNQPQHF.

The V gene is TRBV25-1, the J gene TRBJ1-1; 7 bases match TRBD1. V was clipped by 6 bases and J by 0 bases; unmatched bases: 7. This CDR3 has 15 residues. Germline assignment: CDR1 MGHDK and CDR2 SYGVNS. CDR3 protein: CASRPPGTVNTEAFF. CDR3 bases: TGTGCCAGCAGACCCCCCGGGACAGTGAACACTGAAGCTTTCTTT.